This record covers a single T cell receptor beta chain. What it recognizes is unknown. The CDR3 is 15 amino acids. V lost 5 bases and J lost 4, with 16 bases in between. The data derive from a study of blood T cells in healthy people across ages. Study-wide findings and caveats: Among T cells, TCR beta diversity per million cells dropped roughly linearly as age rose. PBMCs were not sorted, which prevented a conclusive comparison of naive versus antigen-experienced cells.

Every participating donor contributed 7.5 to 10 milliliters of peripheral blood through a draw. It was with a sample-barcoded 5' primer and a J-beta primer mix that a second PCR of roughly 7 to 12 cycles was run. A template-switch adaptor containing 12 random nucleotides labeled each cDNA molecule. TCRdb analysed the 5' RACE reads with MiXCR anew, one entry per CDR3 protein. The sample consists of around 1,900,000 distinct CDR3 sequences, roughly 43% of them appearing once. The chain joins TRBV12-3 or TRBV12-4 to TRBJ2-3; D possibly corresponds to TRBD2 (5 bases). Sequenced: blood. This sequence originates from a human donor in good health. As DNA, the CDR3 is TGTGCCAGCAGTCTGACATCTAGCCTCCCAGATACGCAGTATTTT. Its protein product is CASSLTSSLPDTQYF.